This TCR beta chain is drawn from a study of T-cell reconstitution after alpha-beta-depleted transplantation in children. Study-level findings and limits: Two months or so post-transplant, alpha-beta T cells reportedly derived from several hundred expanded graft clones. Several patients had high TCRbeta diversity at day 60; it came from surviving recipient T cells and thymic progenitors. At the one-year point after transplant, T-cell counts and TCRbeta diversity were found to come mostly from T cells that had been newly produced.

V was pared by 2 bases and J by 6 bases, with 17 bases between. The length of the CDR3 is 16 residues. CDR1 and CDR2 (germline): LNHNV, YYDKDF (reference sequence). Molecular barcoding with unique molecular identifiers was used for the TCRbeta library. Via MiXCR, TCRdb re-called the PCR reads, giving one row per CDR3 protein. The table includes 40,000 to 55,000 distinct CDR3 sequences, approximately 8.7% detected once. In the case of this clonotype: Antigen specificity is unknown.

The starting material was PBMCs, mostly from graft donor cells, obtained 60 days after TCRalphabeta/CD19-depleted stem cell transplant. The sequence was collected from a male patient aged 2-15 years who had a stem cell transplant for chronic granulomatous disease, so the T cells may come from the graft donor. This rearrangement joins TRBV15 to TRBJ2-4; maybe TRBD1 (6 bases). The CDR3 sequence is CATSRMGQDGGNIQYF. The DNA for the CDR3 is TGTGCCACCAGCAGAATGGGACAAGATGGGGGAAACATTCAGTACTTC.